This T cell receptor beta chain is from a study of Ad26.COV2.S vaccination and SARS-CoV-2 variants. Treatment of the sample: around 19 received Ad26.COV2.S at low or high dose, single or two shots; 5 received placebo; per-sample allocation not given. It was on day 63 after the first vaccine or placebo injection that samples were taken. Here immunoSEQ multiplex PCR was the method, and the copy in TCRdb shows in-frame clones only, minus some. This sample has around 420,000 clones, with roughly 88% found just once. Looked up from germline, CDR1 is SGHVS and CDR2 is FQNEAQ. Losses at the gene ends were 3 bases for V and 2 bases for J; bases not matched to a gene: 13. The CDR3 is made up of 17 amino acids. This clone was detected only once.

J is TRBJ2-7 and V is TRBV7-8, with TRBD1 identical over 7 bases. This TCR came from a person aged 18-60 years who received the Ad26.COV2.S COVID-19 vaccine or a placebo. Sample: peripheral blood, taken in a trial of Ad26.COV2.S vaccine versus placebo. DNA of the CDR3: TGTGCCAGCAGCTTGGCCTTAAACGTAGACAGGGCCTACGAGCAGTACTTC. Amino acid sequence: CASSLALNVDRAYEQYF.